Here is one T cell receptor beta chain with its context. Its antigen is currently unknown. The assay was immunoSEQ multiplex PCR, and TCRdb's table has in-frame clones only and misses some. The profile shows about 8,400 clones, 75% to 85% of them singletons. The entry originates in a study of T cell repertoires in ileal Crohn's disease. The CDR3 runs 15 residues. Germline V gene lookup returns CDR1 MNHNS and CDR2 SASEGT. The V end was cut by 11 bases, the J end by 8 bases, with 24 bases between. Overall study results and limits: Clonal expansions were more frequent in active smokers than non-smokers at surgery.

Sequences were obtained from ileal tissue. The chain combines TRBV6-1 with TRBJ1-4, with TRBD1 as a possible D gene (6 bases). The sequence was obtained from an adult with Crohn's disease. The CDR3 protein is CAAQSIGGLDEKLFF. In nucleotides, the CDR3 is TGTGCCGCTCAATCTATCGGGGGGCTGGACGAAAAACTGTTTTTT.